Presented here are 7 T cell receptor beta chains from one specimen sequenced in a study of human CD8 memory T cell subsets (TCRdb year 2020). A Human TCR Profiling Kit was used to prepare UMI-labeled 5' RACE TCRbeta libraries. The reads, reprocessed by TCRdb, yield one row per CDR3 protein sequence and no DNA. This sample's listing comprises fewer than 8,000 distinct CDR3 sequences. Of the sample, around a quarter falls within the top ten clones. What was sequenced was CD8+ T cells from PBMCs. The receptors shown here come from a human donor in good health.

This chain joins TRBV11-2 and TRBJ2-5; TCRdb names TRBD2, which stays unverified in the absence of DNA. The CDR3 contains 17 residues. Germline V gene sequence: CDR1 SGHAT, CDR2 FQNNGV. The CDR3 region is CASSLFGIAGHQETQYF.

This clonotype is identified as medium-sized from frequency. This sequence joins TRBV29-1 and TRBJ2-7. Germline V CDR1 and CDR2: SQVTM, ANQGSEA. The CDR3 has 11 residues. CDR3 loop: CSAEGLSEQYF.

The chain joins TRBV10-2 to TRBJ1-1; without DNA, the TCRdb call of TRBD1 cannot be checked. CDR3 size: 14 residues. The germline V gene encodes CDR1 WSHSY and CDR2 SAAADI. CDR3 residues: CASREGTGLTEAFF.

The rearrangement uses TRBV15 and TRBJ2-3; with no DNA, the TCRdb D assignment of TRBD2 cannot be verified. CDR1 LNHNV and CDR2 YYDKDF come from the germline V gene (reference sequence). CDR3 length equals 17 residues. CDR3 in amino acids: CATSRVSGGGRSDTQYF. Full variable domain (rest looked up from reference TRBV15 and TRBJ2-3): DAMVIQNPRYQVTQFGKPVTLSCSQTLNHNVMYWYQQKSSQAPKLLFHYYDKDFNNEADTPDNFQSRRPNTSFCFLDIRSPGLGDTAMYLCATSRVSGGGRSDTQYFGPGTRLTVL.

This rearrangement joins TRBV7-6 to TRBJ2-7; no DNA is available, so the TRBD1 call from TCRdb remains unchecked. The CDR3 contains 13 residues. Germline assignment: CDR1 SGHVS and CDR2 FNYEAQ. CDR3 amino acids: CASSVGQAGEQYF.

The chain uses TRBV12-3 or TRBV12-4 and TRBJ1-5; TCRdb calls TRBD1, which cannot be checked without DNA. CDR3 length equals 14 residues. The CDR3 sequence: CASSPTANNQPQHF.

This chain joins TRBV11-3 and TRBJ2-1; absent DNA, TCRdb's TRBD1 call cannot be checked. This CDR3 is built from 14 residues. Germline V lookup: CDR1 SGHNT, CDR2 YENEEA. The CDR3 protein is CASSPRGQVNEQFF.